These 30 T cell receptor beta chains originate from one sample sequenced in a study of T cells after yellow fever vaccination. TCRdb used MiXCR to reprocess the 5' RACE reads, holding one entry per CDR3 protein. The table lists 310,000 or so distinct CDR3 sequences, less than 4.5% of them singletons. This specimen consisted of PBMCs, obtained on the day of the yellow fever booster vaccination. The receptors stem from a man between 18 and 35 years old who received the YFV17D yellow fever vaccine.

This clonotype turned up a few times. The chain employs TRBV19 and TRBJ2-7; D unclear. The germline V and J ends were trimmed by 4 bases and 3 bases, with 10 bases remaining between them. The CDR3 is 13 amino acids. Germline CDR1 LNHDA, CDR2 SQIVND (reference sequence). CDR3 DNA: TGTGCCAGTAGTAGCGCAGACCACTACGAGCAGTACTTC. This translates into CASSSADHYEQYF. Variable domain in full (rest from reference TRBV19 and TRBJ2-7): DGGITQSPKYLFRKEGQNVTLSCEQNLNHDAMYWYRQDPGQGLRLIYYSQIVNDFQKGDIAEGYSVSREKKESFPLTVTSAQKNPTAFYLCASSSADHYEQYFGPGTRLTVT.

This clonotype was observed a few times. The rearrangement uses TRBV5-1 and TRBJ2-7, with 14 positions matching TRBD2. The CDR3 is 15 amino acids. Germline V gene lookup returns CDR1 SGHRS and CDR2 YFSETQ. J was trimmed by 4 bases and V by 3 bases; bases with no gene match: 3. This CDR3 reads CASSWGTSGGYEQYF. Written as DNA, the CDR3 is TGCGCCAGCAGCTGGGGGACTAGCGGGGGATACGAGCAGTACTTC.

This clonotype was counted between two and nine times. The rearrangement links TRBV10-3 to TRBJ2-7, with D possibly matching TRBD2 (6 bases). This CDR3 has 14 residues. CDR1 and CDR2 from the germline V gene are ENHRY and SYGVKD. Trimming cost V 3 bases and J 6 bases, with 15 bases left between them. The CDR3 DNA is TGTGCCATCAGTGAAAGGAGAGGGGACTCCGAGCAGTACGTC. Its protein product is CAISERRGDSEQYV.

In its sample, this clonotype was seen a few times. CDR3 region: CASSYFGGALETQYF. The CDR3 DNA follows: TGTGCCAGCAGCTACTTCGGGGGGGCCTTAGAGACCCAGTACTTC. The gene calls are TRBV5-4 and TRBJ2-5, with TRBD2 matching 8 bases. CDR3 length equals 15 residues. With 3 bases clipped from V and 4 bases from J, the junction kept 8 bases outside the gene matches. The germline V gene encodes CDR1 SGHNT and CDR2 YYREEE (reference sequence).

This clonotype was seen at least ten times. The chain employs TRBV12-3 or TRBV12-4 and TRBJ1-2; TRBD1 matches 7 bases. The CDR3 sequence is 13 residues long. V trimming: 6 bases; J trimming: 7 bases; junction bases outside the gene matches: 8. The CDR3 here is CASRLGGLGGYTF. CDR3 DNA: TGTGCCAGCAGGCTAGGGGGCCTCGGTGGCTACACCTTC.

This sequence joins TRBV28 and TRBJ1-4; D gene uncertain. Germline V lookup: CDR1 MDHEN, CDR2 SYDVKM. V dropped 2 bases and J dropped 8 bases, with 9 bases sitting between them. The CDR3 length is 13 residues. CDR3 in amino acids: CASSLIAEEKLFF. The CDR3 region has the DNA TGTGCCAGCAGTTTAATTGCTGAAGAAAAACTGTTTTTT.

The chain carries TRBV5-1 and TRBJ1-4; maybe TRBD1 (5 bases). CDR1 SGHRS and CDR2 YFSETQ come from the germline V gene. The V end lost 4 bases, the J end lost 6 bases, and 16 bases lay between the germline ends. This CDR3 spans 15 amino acids. For the CDR3, the DNA is TGCGCCAGCAGCGCCACAGGAGAAAACTATGAAAAACTGTTTTTT. Its protein product is CASSATGENYEKLFF.

V usage is TRBV12-3 or TRBV12-4 and J usage is TRBJ2-5, with D possibly being TRBD1 or TRBD2 (6 bases each). The CDR3 is made up of 14 amino acids. Trimming took 5 bases from V and 5 from J, leaving 15 bases between them. The CDR3 spells CASSPRPGAETQYF. As DNA, the CDR3 is TGTGCCAGCAGTCCCAGACCGGGGGCTGAGACCCAGTACTTC.

The chain joins TRBV4-1 to TRBJ2-2; no definite D call. Germline V CDR1 and CDR2: MGHRA, YSYEKL. The CDR3 length is 14 residues. Trimming stripped 4 bases from V and 2 bases from J, with 8 bases between. The CDR3: CASSPLFNTGELFF. CDR3 bases: TGCGCCAGCAGCCCTCTTTTCAACACCGGGGAGCTGTTTTTT.

The chain couples TRBV3-1 to TRBJ1-1; 7 bases line up with TRBD1. The CDR3 contains 14 residues. V lost 5 bases and J lost 5; bases outside the gene matches: 8. Germline V gene sequence: CDR1 LGHDT, CDR2 YNNKEL (reference sequence). CDR3 region: CASSGQAQGTEAFF. The CDR3 DNA sequence: TGTGCCAGCAGCGGACAGGCCCAGGGGACTGAAGCTTTCTTT.

V is TRBV5-1 and J is TRBJ2-3, with a possible D match to TRBD1 (7 bases). Trimming took off 1 base at V and 0 bases at J, with 12 bases between the two ends. This CDR3 spans 16 amino acids. Germline-derived CDR1 and CDR2 are SGHRS and YFSETQ. CDR3 sequence reads: CASSLQGGPSTDTQYF. CDR3 sequence (DNA): TGCGCCAGCAGCTTGCAGGGGGGCCCAAGCACAGATACGCAGTATTTT.

In this sample, this clonotype turned up many times. The chain carries TRBV4-3 and TRBJ2-2, with unresolved D. V lost 0 bases and J 8 bases, leaving 13 bases between the germline ends. CDR1 LGHNA and CDR2 YSLEER come from the germline V gene. The CDR3 is 15 residues long. This CDR3 is CASSQDGSHGGELFF. The CDR3 DNA follows: TGCGCCAGCAGCCAAGATGGCTCCCACGGGGGGGAGCTGTTTTTT.

This clonotype was seen at least ten times. The chain carries TRBV5-1 and TRBJ2-6; the D gene could be TRBD1 or TRBD2 (6 bases each). V dropped 0 bases and J dropped 0 bases, with 7 bases sitting between them. CDR1 is SGHRS, CDR2 YFSETQ, per germline. This CDR3 is 16 amino acids long. The CDR3 is CASSLAGASGANVLTF. CDR3 coding DNA: TGCGCCAGCAGCTTGGCGGGGGCCTCTGGGGCCAACGTCCTGACTTTC.

This clonotype was observed many times. The rearrangement joins TRBV5-1 to TRBJ2-2; possibly TRBD2 for D (5 bases). V was trimmed by 4 bases and J by 2 bases, leaving 12 bases between them. CDR1 is SGHRS and CDR2 is YFSETQ in the germline V gene. The CDR3 consists of 15 residues. This CDR3 reads CASSIGIVNTGELFF. The CDR3 DNA reads TGCGCCAGCAGCATCGGGATTGTAAACACCGGGGAGCTGTTTTTT.

This clonotype showed up many times. V is TRBV3-1 and J is TRBJ2-1; possibly TRBD1 or TRBD2 for D (5 bases each). V was shortened by 3 bases and J by 6 bases, with 15 bases between the two germline ends. The CDR3 runs to 15 residues. Germline V gene lookup returns CDR1 LGHDT and CDR2 YNNKEL (reference sequence). CDR3 in DNA: TGTGCCAGCAGCCAGCATCGGGACGCTCCCAATGAGCAGTTCTTC. It yields the protein CASSQHRDAPNEQFF.

The rearrangement links TRBV19 to TRBJ1-2; no reliable D call. Trimming removed 4 bases at V and 5 bases at J, with 17 bases between. The germline gives CDR1 LNHDA, CDR2 SQIVND (reference sequence). This CDR3 is 15 amino acids long. CDR3 DNA sequence: TGTGCCAGTAGTAGGGAGGTGAGGTGGATGTATGGCTACACCTTC. Translation gives CASSREVRWMYGYTF.

The V gene is TRBV5-4, the J gene TRBJ2-6, with a possible D match to TRBD2 (5 bases). This CDR3 is 14 amino acids long. The germline V gene has CDR1 SGHNT and CDR2 YYREEE (reference sequence). The V gene lost 4 bases and the J gene lost 9 bases, with 14 bases spanning the gap. The CDR3 DNA follows: TGTGCCAGCAGCCGCCCTGAGGGTGGCAACGTCCTGACTTTC. Translation gives CASSRPEGGNVLTF.

This clonotype has more than one count but fewer than ten. The genes are TRBV11-2 and TRBJ1-2; D unresolved. The germline CDR1 and CDR2 sequences are SGHAT and FQNNGV. Trimming took off 5 bases at V and 8 bases at J, with 15 bases between the two ends. The CDR3 loop spans 13 amino acids. In DNA, the CDR3 is TGTGCCAGCAGCCCCCAGGAGTACCGCGGCTACACCTTC. Its translation is CASSPQEYRGYTF.

In this sample, this clonotype turned up a few times. The CDR3 bases are TGTGCCAGCAAGCTCGGACAGTCCTATGGCTACACCTTC. Translating it yields CASKLGQSYGYTF. This chain uses TRBV6-1 with TRBJ1-2; a weak D match, TRBD1 (6 bases). V lost 7 bases, J lost 4 bases, and 13 bases lay in between. The CDR3 is made up of 13 amino acids. Germline values: CDR1 MNHNS, CDR2 SASEGT.

This clonotype was counted ten times or more. The chain recombines TRBV6-4 with TRBJ2-1; the match to TRBD1 covers 7 bases. The CDR3 covers 15 residues. Germline CDR1 and CDR2: MRHNA and SNTAGT. Trimming cost V 2 bases and J 4 bases; bases outside gene matches: 5. CDR3 sequence reads: CASSDTTGAYNEQFF. The CDR3 bases are TGTGCCAGCAGTGACACCACAGGGGCGTACAATGAGCAGTTCTTC.

The table lists this clonotype with many counts. This sequence joins TRBV5-1 and TRBJ2-1; D is tentatively TRBD1 or TRBD2 (5 bases each). Germline V gene lookup returns CDR1 SGHRS and CDR2 YFSETQ. V was shortened by 1 base and J by 7 bases, with 15 bases between the two germline ends. CDR3 length: 15 residues. The CDR3 DNA is TGCGCCAGCAGCTTGTGGGGACCGGGTGATAATGAGCAGTTCTTC. Translation: CASSLWGPGDNEQFF.

This clonotype was counted many times. The rearrangement uses TRBV7-2 and TRBJ1-1; 10 bases fit TRBD1. The V gene's germline CDR1 is SGHTA and CDR2 FQGNSA. This CDR3 comprises 14 residues. J gave up 10 bases and V 0 bases, and 5 bases lay outside the gene matches. As DNA, the CDR3 is TGTGCCAGCAGCTTAGCGTCCGGGACAGGGGTAGCTTTCTTT. Its translation is CASSLASGTGVAFF. Filled out from reference TRBV7-2 and TRBJ1-1, the complete variable domain reads GAGVSQSPSNKVTEKGKDVELRCDPISGHTALYWYRQSLGQGLEFLIYFQGNSAPDKSGLPSDRFSAERTGGSVSTLTIQRTQQEDSAVYLCASSLASGTGVAFFGQGTRLTVV.

The CDR3 DNA follows: TGTGCCAGCAGCTTAGTTGACAGGGGGCACACTGAAGCTTTCTTT. It encodes CASSLVDRGHTEAFF. This chain joins TRBV7-9 and TRBJ1-1, with 10 positions matching TRBD1. Germline CDR1 and CDR2: SEHNR and FQNEAQ (reference sequence). The CDR3 is 15 residues long. V lost 1 base and J lost 3; bases outside the gene matches: 2.

This clonotype was seen at least ten times. V is TRBV5-1 and J is TRBJ2-7, with 10 positions matching TRBD1. Germline V gene lookup returns CDR1 SGHRS and CDR2 YFSETQ. The CDR3 totals 16 residues. V lost 0 bases, J lost 0 bases, and 3 bases stayed unmatched. The CDR3 DNA is TGCGCCAGCAGCTTGGGTGGACAGGGGGGCTCCTACGAGCAGTACTTC. This sequence encodes CASSLGGQGGSYEQYF.

This clonotype was seen only a few times. This sequence joins TRBV7-9 and TRBJ2-2; D tentatively reads TRBD1 or TRBD2 (5 bases each). The CDR3 length is 20 residues. Per germline, CDR1 SEHNR and CDR2 FQNEAQ (reference sequence). Trimming removed 5 bases from V and 3 bases from J, with 28 bases in between. This CDR3 reads CASSLGVRRVLEGYTGELFF. CDR3 nucleotide sequence: TGTGCCAGCAGCCTCGGAGTCCGGAGAGTGCTTGAGGGGTACACCGGGGAGCTGTTTTTT.

This clonotype came up many times. This sequence joins TRBV11-2 and TRBJ2-1; 7 bases are a match to TRBD2. Germline CDR1 and CDR2: SGHAT and FQNNGV. CDR3 length equals 16 residues. Germline trimming cut 5 bases from V and 4 bases from J; bases unmatched to any gene: 11. The CDR3 protein is CASSTLLTRGYNEQFF. DNA of the CDR3: TGTGCCAGCAGCACCCTACTCACGCGGGGGTACAATGAGCAGTTCTTC.

The J gene is TRBJ1-1, the V gene TRBV29-1, with D possibly TRBD1 on 6 matching bases. Germline CDR1 is SQVTM and CDR2 is ANQGSEA. The CDR3 has 13 residues. Deletions cut 4 bases from V and 3 bases from J, with 12 bases between. The CDR3: CSVGQGPDTEAFF. CDR3 DNA: TGCAGCGTTGGGCAGGGGCCGGACACTGAAGCTTTCTTT.

There are many counts of this clonotype. The chain recombines TRBV6-2 or TRBV6-3 with TRBJ2-7; perhaps TRBD2 as D (6 bases). This CDR3 contains 17 residues. V lost 0 bases, J lost 1 base, and 16 bases lay in between. CDR1 and CDR2 from the germline V gene are MNHEY and SVGEGT. The CDR3 sequence is CASSYSPPGLISYEQYV. The CDR3 nucleotides are TGTGCCAGCAGTTACTCCCCACCGGGACTGATATCCTACGAGCAGTACGTC.

The CDR3 loop is CAISDRTGTRGNIQYF. In nucleotides, the CDR3 is TGTGCCATCAGTGACCGGACCGGGACACGGGGGAACATTCAGTACTTC. The chain has TRBV10-3 and TRBJ2-4, with D possibly called TRBD1 or TRBD2 (6 bases each). The CDR3 is 16 residues long. Trimming cost V 3 bases and J 7 bases, with 19 bases left between them. Germline-derived CDR1 and CDR2 are ENHRY and SYGVKD.

This clonotype was observed a handful of times. The chain links TRBV4-3 to TRBJ2-1; D is perhaps TRBD1 (5 bases). Looked up from germline, CDR1 is LGHNA and CDR2 is YSLEER. The CDR3 totals 14 residues. The V end was cut by 0 bases, the J end by 9 bases, with 12 bases between. The CDR3 protein is CASSQEPGYGEQFF. The CDR3 DNA reads TGCGCCAGCAGCCAAGAGCCAGGGTACGGTGAGCAGTTCTTC.